This TCR beta chain was found in a study of T cells in Graves' hyperthyroidism and ophthalmopathy. Researchers took RNA transcripts and amplified the TCR beta CDR3 regions from them. The HTBI set primed first-round TCR CDR3 RT-PCR. Each CDR3 protein gets one entry after TCRdb re-called the multiplex PCR reads with MiXCR. The sample has roughly 500,000 distinct CDR3 sequences; around 46% are singletons. Patients were excluded because of uncontrolled infection, other autoimmune disease, pregnancy or lactation. This clonotype was found many times. Sequencing was carried out using peripheral blood or thyroid tissue (not recorded which). This sequence originates from an adult woman with Graves' disease, either hyperthyroidism or ophthalmopathy (not recorded which).

The CDR3 DNA follows: TGTGCCAGCAGTTGGGGCCGGCGAAACACCATATATTTT. Translating gives CASSWGRRNTIYF. The chain combines TRBV28 with TRBJ1-3; weak D call: TRBD1 (5 bases). This CDR3 spans 13 amino acids. Germline V CDR1 and CDR2: MDHEN, SYDVKM. Between the trimmed V and J ends, which lost 4 bases and 5 bases, there was a span of 9 bases.